This T cell receptor (beta chain) was sequenced during a study of a mutant IDH1 vaccine in newly diagnosed glioma. As for the study in general: Antecedent treatment encompassed radiotherapy, temozolomide, or their combination; the majority received both.

In regard to this clone: What it recognizes is unknown.

The study's findings and limits: Top peripheral T cell clonotype shifts appeared unrelated to pseudoprogression.

The time point was: baseline, week 1 (first vaccination visit). The treatment was: pre-vaccination baseline after standard-of-care therapy. Measured with immunoSEQ multiplex PCR; TCRdb has only the in-frame clones, and not every one. The sample has approximately 92,000 clones; around 77% are singletons. This TCR derives from a man between 40 and 49 years old with glioma. Specimen: PBMCs, collected from a glioma patient treated with radiotherapy, temozolomide or both.

The CDR3 loop is CAIRPLAGLNNEQFF. The CDR3 DNA is TGTGCCATCAGACCCTTGGCGGGGTTGAACAATGAGCAGTTCTTC. The chain links TRBV10-3 to TRBJ2-1; D perhaps matches TRBD2 (6 bases). This CDR3 is built from 15 residues. Germline V gene sequence: CDR1 ENHRY, CDR2 SYGVKD. V lost 6 bases and J lost 5, with 17 bases in between.